This T cell receptor beta chain was observed in a study of shared clonotypes between healthy human individuals. Findings and caveats of the study: At large depth, rarefaction still showed sorted-subset sequencing to be incomplete. Non-shared clonotypes had lower generation probabilities than clonotypes shared by all four sorted-subset donors. Naive CD4 clonotype sharing across a few donors was approximately 5.2%.

The V segment lost 2 bases and the J segment 4 bases; nucleotides outside the gene matches: 6. Germline values: CDR1 SEHNR, CDR2 FQNEAQ (reference sequence). This CDR3 is 16 amino acids long. Details on this clone: What it binds is not known.

Donors, without exception, were Caucasian adults residing in Nashville, Tennessee. TCRdb's copy holds only in-frame clones and misses some; the assay was immunoSEQ multiplex PCR. The table includes a few hundred thousand clones, about 65% detected once. The V call is TRBV7-9, the J call TRBJ2-2, with TRBD2 matching over 8 bases. The clonotype originates from a man aged 25 to 45 in good health. The sequenced material came from memory CD4+ T cells sorted from blood. Subset given: CD45RA-negative fraction. This chain's CDR3 is CASSLKREFGTGELFF. CDR3 DNA: TGTGCCAGCAGCTTAAAGCGGGAGTTCGGCACCGGGGAGCTGTTTTTT.